This passage covers 3 T cell receptor beta chains from one sample sequenced in a study of cytomegalovirus exposure and HLA in healthy donors. PCR primers comprised 60 Vbeta and 13 Jbeta primers. TCRdb's copy holds only in-frame clones and misses some; the assay was immunoSEQ multiplex PCR. The sample has 120,000 or so clones, about three quarters seen once. Sequencing was carried out using PBMCs. Every receptor here comes from an older woman in good health and CMV-seropositive.

The V gene is TRBV11-2, the J gene TRBJ2-7, with 8 bases fitting TRBD2. Germline values: CDR1 SGHAT, CDR2 FQNNGV. The CDR3 length is 16 residues. Unmatched junction bases numbered 10, after V lost 5 bases and J lost 1 base. The CDR3 nucleotides are TGTGCCAGCAGCCGCGAACTAGCGGAACCTTCCTACGAGCAGTACTTC. Protein: CASSRELAEPSYEQYF.

The chain couples TRBV9 to TRBJ1-4; 9 nucleotides agree with TRBD1. Unmatched junction bases numbered 5, after V lost 2 bases and J lost 0 bases. CDR3 length equals 17 residues. CDR1 is SGDLS and CDR2 is YYNGEE in the germline V gene. The CDR3 nucleotides read TGTGCCAGCAGCGTTCATGGGACAGGGACAACTAATGAAAAACTGTTTTTT. Its translation is CASSVHGTGTTNEKLFF. Supplemented by reference TRBV9 and TRBJ1-4, the full variable domain reads DSGVTQTPKHLITATGQRVTLRCSPRSGDLSVYWYQQSLDQGLQFLIQYYNGEERAKGNILERFSAQQFPDLHSELNLSSLELGDSALYFCASSVHGTGTTNEKLFFGSGTQLSVL.

In nucleotides, the CDR3 is TGCAGCGCCTATTTACCGGGACAGGGGGTGGATGAGCAGTTCTTC. This codes for CSAYLPGQGVDEQFF. The J gene is TRBJ2-1, the V gene TRBV29-1, with 11 positions matching TRBD1. The CDR3 totals 15 residues. Germline V lookup: CDR1 SQVTM, CDR2 ANQGSEA. With 7 bases clipped from V and 8 bases from J, the junction kept 13 bases outside the gene matches.